Sequencing of this TCR beta chain was carried out in a study of cytomegalovirus exposure and HLA in healthy donors. Study-wide background: An early release of data contained around 80 million unique TCRs, which came from HLA-typed donors.

The donors gave bone marrow, and they were healthy. CDR1 and CDR2 from the germline V gene are ENHRY and SYGVKD. V lost 10 bases to trimming and J lost 1 base, with 11 bases between them. The CDR3 is 14 amino acids. The PCR contained 60 Vbeta and 13 Jbeta primers. The protocol was immunoSEQ multiplex PCR, while the TCRdb copy is restricted to in-frame clones and leaves out a portion. This table holds 70,000 to 90,000 clones, over 50% found once. This receptor was obtained from a man aged 35 to 55 in good health and CMV-seropositive. The chain is built from TRBV10-3 and TRBJ1-6; D unresolved. The sequenced sample was PBMCs. CDR3 nucleotides: TGTGCCACCAGCGCGGGATCCTATAATTCACCCCTCCACTTT. Residues: CATSAGSYNSPLHF.